A selection of T cell receptor beta chains follows, all from one sample in a study of Tregs in tolerant kidney transplant recipients. Sequencing used immunoSEQ multiplex PCR; TCRdb keeps in-frame clones, though not all of them. This sample has 90,000 to 130,000 clones; about 90% occur once, and the top ten carry approximately 0.34%. The material was CD4+ T cells from blood, obtained before the transplant. These receptors were collected from a human donor who received a combined kidney and bone marrow transplant. Each CDR3 is given with its conserved first and last residue. Each record gives: J gene, D gene, V gene, clone size, CDR3 protein, CDR3 DNA. D genes are given only for firm matches. For some rows the clone size is stated as once, few or many, or as a class when expanded; others skip it.

>TRBJ1-2|.|TRBV2|.
CASSESGGYTF
TGTGCCAGCAGTGAGTCGGGAGGCTACACCTTC
>TRBJ2-1|.|TRBV28|.
CASSSRAGMGQFF
TGTGCCAGCAGTTCCCGGGCGGGGATGGGGCAGTTCTTC
>TRBJ2-1|.|TRBV19|once
CASSTRGRSGNEQFF
TGTGCCAGTAGCACCAGAGGTAGAAGTGGCAATGAGCAGTTCTTC
>TRBJ2-7|.|TRBV7-2|.
CASSLGPGSREQYF
TGTGCCAGCAGCTTAGGCCCGGGAAGTCGCGAGCAGTACTTC
>TRBJ1-1|TRBD1|TRBV18|once
CASSLFSLDRGLAFF
TGTGCCAGCTCACTCTTCTCCCTGGACAGGGGGTTGGCTTTCTTT
>TRBJ2-7|TRBD1|TRBV4-3|.
CASSQTRQGGNYEQYF
TGCGCCAGCAGCCAAACTAGACAGGGGGGGAACTACGAGCAGTACTTC
>TRBJ1-6|.|TRBV11-2|.
CASSLSGRGPYNSPLHF
TGTGCCAGCAGCTTATCAGGGAGGGGCCCTTATAATTCACCCCTCCACTTT
>TRBJ1-1|.|TRBV6-5|.
CASSLTGSEAFF
TGTGCCAGCAGCCTGACAGGCTCTGAAGCTTTCTTT
>TRBJ2-3|TRBD2|TRBV5-8|.
CASSSRLAGARSQYF
TGTGCCAGCAGCTCCCGACTAGCGGGGGCGAGGTCGCAGTATTTT
>TRBJ2-1|.|TRBV10-2|.
CASSRGASSYNEQFF
TGCGCCAGCAGTCGGGGAGCCTCATCCTACAATGAGCAGTTCTTC
>TRBJ2-1|TRBD2|TRBV7-8|.
CASSLRPGASGNNEQFF
TGTGCCAGCAGCCTCCGGCCTGGGGCTAGCGGGAACAATGAGCAGTTCTTC
>TRBJ2-7|TRBD2|TRBV7-9|.
CASSFGTTPNEQYF
TGTGCCAGCAGCTTTGGGACTACCCCCAACGAGCAGTACTTC
>TRBJ1-3|.|TRBV5-6|.
CASSPVGSSGNTIYF
TGTGCCAGCAGCCCTGTTGGTAGCTCTGGAAACACCATATATTTT
>TRBJ2-1|.|TRBV10-2|.
CASRGTTRTSYNEQFF
TGCGCCAGCAGAGGTACCACTAGAACCTCCTACAATGAGCAGTTCTTC
>TRBJ1-2|.|TRBV14|.
CASSQGHAEGYGYTF
TGTGCCAGCAGCCAAGGGCACGCCGAGGGCTATGGCTACACCTTC
>TRBJ2-1|TRBD1|TRBV29-1|.
CSVRPGQGNNEQFF
TGCAGCGTTAGACCGGGACAGGGTAACAATGAGCAGTTCTTC
>TRBJ1-1|.|TRBV11-2|.
CASSLGGVVEKAFF
TGTGCCAGCAGCCTAGGCGGGGTGGTGGAGAAAGCTTTCTTT
>TRBJ1-1|.|TRBV5-1|.
CASSRTTENTEAFF
TGCGCCAGCAGCAGAACAACAGAGAACACTGAAGCTTTCTTT